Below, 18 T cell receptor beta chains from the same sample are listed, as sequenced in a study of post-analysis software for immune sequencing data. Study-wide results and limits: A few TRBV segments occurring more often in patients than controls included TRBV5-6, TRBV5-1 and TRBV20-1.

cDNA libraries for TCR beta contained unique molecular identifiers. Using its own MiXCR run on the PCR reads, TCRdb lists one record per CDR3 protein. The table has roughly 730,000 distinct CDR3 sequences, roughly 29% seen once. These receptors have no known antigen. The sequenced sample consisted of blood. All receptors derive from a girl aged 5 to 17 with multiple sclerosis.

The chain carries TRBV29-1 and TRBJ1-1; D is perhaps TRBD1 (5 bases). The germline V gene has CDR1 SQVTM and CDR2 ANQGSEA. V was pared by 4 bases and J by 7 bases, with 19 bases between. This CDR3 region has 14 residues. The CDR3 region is CSVVPQEGISEAFF. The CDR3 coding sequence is TGCAGCGTTGTTCCCCAGGAGGGGATCAGTGAAGCTTTCTTT. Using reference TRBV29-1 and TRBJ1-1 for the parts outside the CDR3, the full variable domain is SAVISQKPSRDICQRGTSLTIQCQVDSQVTMMFWYRQQPGQSLTLIATANQGSEATYESGFVIDKFPISRPNLTFSTLTVSNMSPEDSSIYLCSVVPQEGISEAFFGQGTRLTVV.

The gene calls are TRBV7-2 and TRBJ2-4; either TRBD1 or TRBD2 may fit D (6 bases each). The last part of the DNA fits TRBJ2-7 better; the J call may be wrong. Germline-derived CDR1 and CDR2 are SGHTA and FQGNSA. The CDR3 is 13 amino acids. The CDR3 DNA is TGTGCCAGCGGAGGGGGTTTAATCTACGAGCAGTACTTC. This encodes CASGGGLIYEQYF.

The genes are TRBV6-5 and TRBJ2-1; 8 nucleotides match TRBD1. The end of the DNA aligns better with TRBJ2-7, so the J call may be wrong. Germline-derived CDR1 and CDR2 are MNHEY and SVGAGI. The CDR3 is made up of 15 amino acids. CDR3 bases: TGTGCCAGCAGCCGTCTGACAGGGGAAAAGGGCGAGCAGTACTTC. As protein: CASSRLTGEKGEQYF.

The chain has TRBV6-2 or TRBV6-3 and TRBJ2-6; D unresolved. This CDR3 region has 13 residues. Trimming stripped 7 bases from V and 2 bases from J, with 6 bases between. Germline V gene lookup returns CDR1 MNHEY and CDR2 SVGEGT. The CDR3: CASNLAGANVLTF. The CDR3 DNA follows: TGTGCCAGCAATCTAGCTGGGGCCAACGTCCTGACTTTC.

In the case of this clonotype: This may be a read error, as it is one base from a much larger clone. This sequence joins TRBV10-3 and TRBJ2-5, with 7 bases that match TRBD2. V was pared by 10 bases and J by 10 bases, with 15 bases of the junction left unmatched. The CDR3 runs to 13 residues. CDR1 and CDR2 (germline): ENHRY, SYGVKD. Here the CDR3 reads CATEPRGEGIQYF. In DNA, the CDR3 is TGTGCCACCGAACCTCGGGGGGAGGGGATCCAGTACTTC.

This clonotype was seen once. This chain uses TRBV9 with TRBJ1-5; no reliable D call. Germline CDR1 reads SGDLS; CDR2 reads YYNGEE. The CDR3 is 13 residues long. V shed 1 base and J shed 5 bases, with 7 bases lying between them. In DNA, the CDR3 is TGTGCCAGCAGCGTAAACTGGGATCAGCCCCAGCATTTT. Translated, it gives CASSVNWDQPQHF.

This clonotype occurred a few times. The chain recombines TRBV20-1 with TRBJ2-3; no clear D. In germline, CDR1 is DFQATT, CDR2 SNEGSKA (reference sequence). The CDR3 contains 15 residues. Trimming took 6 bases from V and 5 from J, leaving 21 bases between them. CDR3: CSAPPNSRPLDTQYF. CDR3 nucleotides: TGCAGTGCCCCCCCAAACTCGAGACCTCTAGATACGCAGTATTTT.

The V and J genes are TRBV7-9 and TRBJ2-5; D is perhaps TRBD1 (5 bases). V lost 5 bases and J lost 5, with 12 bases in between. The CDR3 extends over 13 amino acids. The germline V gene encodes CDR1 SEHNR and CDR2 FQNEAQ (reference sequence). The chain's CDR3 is CASSQTEEETQYF. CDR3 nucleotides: TGTGCCAGCAGCCAGACAGAGGAGGAGACCCAGTACTTC.

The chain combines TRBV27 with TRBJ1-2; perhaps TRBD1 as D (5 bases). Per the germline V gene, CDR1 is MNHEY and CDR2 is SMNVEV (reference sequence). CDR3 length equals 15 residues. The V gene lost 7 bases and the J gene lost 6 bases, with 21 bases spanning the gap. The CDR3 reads CASTSQRGDMDGYTF. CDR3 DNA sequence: TGTGCCAGCACCTCCCAGAGAGGGGATATGGATGGCTACACCTTC.

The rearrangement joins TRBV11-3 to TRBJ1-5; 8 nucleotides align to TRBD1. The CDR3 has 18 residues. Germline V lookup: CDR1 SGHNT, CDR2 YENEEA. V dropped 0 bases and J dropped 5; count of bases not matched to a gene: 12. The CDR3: CASSLDPGDRGSHQPQHF. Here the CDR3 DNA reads TGTGCCAGCAGCTTAGATCCGGGTGACAGGGGAAGCCATCAGCCCCAGCATTTT.

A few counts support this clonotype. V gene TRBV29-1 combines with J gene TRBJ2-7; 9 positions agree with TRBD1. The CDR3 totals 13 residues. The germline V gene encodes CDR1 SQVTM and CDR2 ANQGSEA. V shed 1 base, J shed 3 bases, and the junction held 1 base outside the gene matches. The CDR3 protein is CSVEVGQGYEQYF. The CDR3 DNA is TGCAGCGTTGAAGTGGGACAGGGCTACGAGCAGTACTTC.

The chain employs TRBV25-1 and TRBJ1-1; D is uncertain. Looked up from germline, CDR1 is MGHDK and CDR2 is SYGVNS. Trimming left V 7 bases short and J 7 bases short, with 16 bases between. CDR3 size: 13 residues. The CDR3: CASTEWGTGEAFF. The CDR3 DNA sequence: TGTGCCAGCACCGAGTGGGGAACGGGTGAAGCTTTCTTT. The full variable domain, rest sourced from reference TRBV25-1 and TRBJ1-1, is EADIYQTPRYLVIGTGKKITLECSQTMGHDKMYWYQQDPGMELHLIHYSYGVNSTEKGDLSSESTVSRIRTEHFPLTLESARPSHTSQYLCASTEWGTGEAFFGQGTRLTVV.

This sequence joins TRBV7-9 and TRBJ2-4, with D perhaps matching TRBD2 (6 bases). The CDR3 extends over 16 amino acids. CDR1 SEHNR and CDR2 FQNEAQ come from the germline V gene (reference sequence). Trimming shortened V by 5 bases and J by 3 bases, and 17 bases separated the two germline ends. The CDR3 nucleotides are TGTGCCAGCAGCGAGCCGACGGGACTCGTCAAAAACATTCAGTACTTC. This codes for CASSEPTGLVKNIQYF.

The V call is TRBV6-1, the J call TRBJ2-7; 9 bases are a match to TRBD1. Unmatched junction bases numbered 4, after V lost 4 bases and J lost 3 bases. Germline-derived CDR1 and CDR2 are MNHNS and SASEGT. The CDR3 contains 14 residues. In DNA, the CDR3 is TGTGCCAGCAGTGGATGGACAGGGGACTACGAGCAGTACTTC. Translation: CASSGWTGDYEQYF.

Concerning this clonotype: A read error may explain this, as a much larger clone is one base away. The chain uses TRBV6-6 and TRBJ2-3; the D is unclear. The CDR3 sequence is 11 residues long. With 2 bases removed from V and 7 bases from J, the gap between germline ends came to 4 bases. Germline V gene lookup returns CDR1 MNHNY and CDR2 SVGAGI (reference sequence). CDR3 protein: CASSYQNTQYF. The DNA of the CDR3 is TGTGCCAGCAGTTACCAAAATACGCAGTATTTT.

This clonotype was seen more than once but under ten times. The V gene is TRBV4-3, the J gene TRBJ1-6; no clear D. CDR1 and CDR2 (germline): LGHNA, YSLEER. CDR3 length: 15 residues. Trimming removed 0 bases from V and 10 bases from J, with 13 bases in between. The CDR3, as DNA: TGCGCCAGCAGCCAAGATCCCACCGGGTACTCACCCCTCCACTTT. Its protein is CASSQDPTGYSPLHF.

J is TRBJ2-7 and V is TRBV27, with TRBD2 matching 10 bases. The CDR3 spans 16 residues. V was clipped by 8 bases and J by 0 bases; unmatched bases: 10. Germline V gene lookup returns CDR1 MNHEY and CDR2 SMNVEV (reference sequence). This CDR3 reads CASWGKREGFSYEQYF. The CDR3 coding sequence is TGTGCCAGCTGGGGGAAGCGGGAGGGCTTCTCCTACGAGCAGTACTTC.

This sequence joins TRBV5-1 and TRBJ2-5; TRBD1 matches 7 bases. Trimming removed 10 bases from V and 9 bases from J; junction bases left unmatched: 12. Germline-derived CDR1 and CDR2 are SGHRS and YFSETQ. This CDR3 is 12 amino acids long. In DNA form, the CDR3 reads TGCGCCGGCACCCCAGGGGGATTGGCCCAGTACTTC. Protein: CAGTPGGLAQYF.